This TCR beta chain was sequenced in a study of cytomegalovirus exposure and HLA in healthy donors. This clone was observed a single time. No antigen is known for it. Findings and caveats of the study: Among CMV-associated TCR beta chains, most appeared HLA-restricted in a later analysis. HLA allele associations emerged for 15,000 to 20,000 TCR beta sequences in a later analysis, at 0.05 false discovery rate.

Primers for the PCR totalled 60 Vbeta and 13 Jbeta. Measured with immunoSEQ multiplex PCR; TCRdb has only the in-frame clones, and not every one. The data contain 150,000 or so clones, approximately 80% of them singletons. The junction had 9 bases not matched to a gene; V was cut back by 5 bases and J by 3 bases. The germline V gene encodes CDR1 SGHRS and CDR2 YFSETQ. The CDR3 runs to 15 residues. The chain couples TRBV5-1 to TRBJ2-7, with TRBD2 matching over 9 bases. This clonotype was obtained from a woman aged 25 to 39 in good health and CMV-seronegative. The specimen sequenced was PBMCs. CDR3: CASSIAGVDLYEQYF. CDR3 sequence (DNA): TGCGCCAGCAGTATAGCGGGAGTCGATCTCTACGAGCAGTACTTC.